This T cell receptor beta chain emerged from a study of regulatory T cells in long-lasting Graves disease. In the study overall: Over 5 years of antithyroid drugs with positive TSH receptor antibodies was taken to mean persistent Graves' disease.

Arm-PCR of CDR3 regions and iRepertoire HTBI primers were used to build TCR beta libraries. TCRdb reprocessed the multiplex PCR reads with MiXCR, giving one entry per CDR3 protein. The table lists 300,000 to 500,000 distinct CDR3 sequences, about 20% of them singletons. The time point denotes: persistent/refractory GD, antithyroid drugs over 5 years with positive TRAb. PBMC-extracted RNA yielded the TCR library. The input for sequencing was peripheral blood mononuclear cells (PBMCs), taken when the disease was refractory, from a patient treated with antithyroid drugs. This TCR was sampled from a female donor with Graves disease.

The CDR3: CASKTGSYNEQFF. The CDR3 coding sequence is TGTGCCAGTAAAACAGGCTCCTACAATGAGCAGTTCTTC. The chain recombines TRBV28 with TRBJ2-1, with a weak D call TRBD1 (5 bases). The V gene's germline CDR1 is MDHEN and CDR2 SYDVKM. The CDR3 covers 13 residues. V lost 9 bases, J lost 0 bases, and 9 bases lay in between.